This entry is about one T cell receptor (beta chain). The table lists this clone with a count of one. What antigen it recognizes has not been identified. No base qualities exist here, and no much larger clone lies one base off it. This specimen belongs to a study of T cell changes during pregnancy in multiple sclerosis (dated by TCRdb to about 2019). With respect to the entire study: In women with multiple sclerosis, the researchers looked at how the T cell repertoire shifted as pregnancy progressed.

The CDR3 measures 15 amino acids from cysteine to phenylalanine. The kept DNA is CDR3 alone, 45 bases in frame from the first base. Germline trimming amounts to 3 bases on V and 1 base on J, with 4 as the count of junction bases outside the gene matches. Looking up the germline V gene yields CDR1 SGDLS and CDR2 YYNGEE. The protocol used for the library was the immunoSEQ multiplex PCR assay. TCRdb re-hosts the immuneACCESS table, in-frame sequences only. Its copies lack some clones; in the studies checked, an unresolved V gene accounts for under half of them, and the cause for the rest is not known. This sample is represented by approximately 32,000 clones; just over 90% of them were singletons. Less than 0.55% of the sample goes to the ten largest clones.

Sequenced material: CD4+ T cells from peripheral blood mononuclear cells, taken in the second trimester of pregnancy. The source of this sequence is a female donor with multiple sclerosis, enrolled in a pregnancy study. The chain joins TRBV9 to TRBJ1-2, with 9 central nucleotides matching TRBD1. The sequenced DNA is TGTGCCAGCAGCGCCGGGGGACAGGGTAACTATGGCTACACCTTC. Translated, this is CASSAGGQGNYGYTF.